A few counts support the clone carrying this T cell receptor beta chain. The sample comes from a study of Graves' ophthalmopathy and Graves' hyperthyroidism. All donors with ophthalmopathy were recorded as having moderate-to-severe activity, CAS ≥3, NOSPECS ≥4 and a duration under 3 months. Approximately 10 ml of fresh blood yielded the PBMCs by density gradient. The CDR3 loop spans 14 amino acids. After removal of 3 bases from V and 14 bases from J, the junction contained 12 bases not matched to a gene. The authors amplified TCR beta CDR3 regions, and they did so from RNA transcripts for repertoire sequencing. An initial RT-PCR round employing HTBI primers preceded a second-round multiplex PCR. TCRdb reanalysed the multiplex PCR reads using MiXCR and keeps one entry per CDR3 protein. The table shows 740,000 or so distinct CDR3 sequences, with roughly 40% occurring only once.

The clonotype was recovered from an adult man with Graves' ophthalmopathy. The chain combines TRBV12-3 or TRBV12-4 with TRBJ1-2, with TRBD1 identical over 10 bases. Sample: peripheral blood. As DNA, the CDR3 is TGTGCCAGCAGTTTGGGGACAGGGGAGTTGGTGCGGACCTTC. This encodes CASSLGTGELVRTF.